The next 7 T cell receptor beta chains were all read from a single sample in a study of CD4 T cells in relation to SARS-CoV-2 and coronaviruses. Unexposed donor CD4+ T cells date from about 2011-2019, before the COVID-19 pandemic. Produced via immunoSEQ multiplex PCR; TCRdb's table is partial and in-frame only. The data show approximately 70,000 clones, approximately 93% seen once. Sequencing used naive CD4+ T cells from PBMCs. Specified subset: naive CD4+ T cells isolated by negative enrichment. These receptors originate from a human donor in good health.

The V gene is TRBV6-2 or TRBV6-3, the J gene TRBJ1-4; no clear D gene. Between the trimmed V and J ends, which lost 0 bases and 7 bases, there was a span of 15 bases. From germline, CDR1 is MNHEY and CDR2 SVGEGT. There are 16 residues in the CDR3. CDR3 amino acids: CASSYSADRLSEKLFF. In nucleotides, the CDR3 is TGTGCCAGCAGTTACTCTGCGGACCGCTTAAGTGAAAAACTGTTTTTT.

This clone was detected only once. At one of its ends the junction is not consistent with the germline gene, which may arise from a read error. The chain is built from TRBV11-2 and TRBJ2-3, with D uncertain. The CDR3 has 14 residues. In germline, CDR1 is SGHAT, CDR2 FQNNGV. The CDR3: CASNLGLSTDTQYF. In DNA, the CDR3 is TGTGCCAGCAACTTAGGCCTTAGCACAGATACGCAGTATTTT.

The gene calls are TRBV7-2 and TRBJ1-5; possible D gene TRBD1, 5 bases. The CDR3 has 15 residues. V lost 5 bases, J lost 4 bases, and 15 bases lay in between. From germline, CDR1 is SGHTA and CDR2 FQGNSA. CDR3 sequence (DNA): TGTGCCAGCAGCACCGCCGGGACGGCAAATCAGCCCCAGCATTTT. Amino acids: CASSTAGTANQPQHF.

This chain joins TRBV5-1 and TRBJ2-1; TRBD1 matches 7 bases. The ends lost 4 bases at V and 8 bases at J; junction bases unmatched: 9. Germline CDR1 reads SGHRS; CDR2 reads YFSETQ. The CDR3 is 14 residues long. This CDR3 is CASSRDRDLYEQFF. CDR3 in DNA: TGCGCCAGCAGCCGGGACAGAGATCTCTATGAGCAGTTCTTC.

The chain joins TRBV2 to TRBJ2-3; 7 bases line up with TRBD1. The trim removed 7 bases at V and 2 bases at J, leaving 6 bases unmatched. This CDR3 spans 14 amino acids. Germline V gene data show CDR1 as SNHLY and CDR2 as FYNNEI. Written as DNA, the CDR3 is TGTGCCAGCAAGAGGGACAGTAACACAGATACGCAGTATTTT. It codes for CASKRDSNTDTQYF.

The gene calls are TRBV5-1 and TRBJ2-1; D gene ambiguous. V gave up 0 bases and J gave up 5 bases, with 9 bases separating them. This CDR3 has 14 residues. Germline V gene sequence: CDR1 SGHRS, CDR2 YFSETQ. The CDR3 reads CASSLDNRNNEQFF. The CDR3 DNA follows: TGCGCCAGCAGCTTGGATAACAGAAACAATGAGCAGTTCTTC. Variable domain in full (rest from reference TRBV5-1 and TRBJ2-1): KAGVTQTPRYLIKTRGQQVTLSCSPISGHRSVSWYQQTPGQGLQFLFEYFSETQRNKGNFPGRFSGRQFSNSRSEMNVSTLELGDSALYLCASSLDNRNNEQFFGPGTRLTVL.

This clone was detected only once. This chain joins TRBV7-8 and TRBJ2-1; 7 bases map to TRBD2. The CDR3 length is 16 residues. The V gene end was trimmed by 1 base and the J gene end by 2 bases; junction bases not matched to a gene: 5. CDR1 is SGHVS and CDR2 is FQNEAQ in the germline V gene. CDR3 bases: TGTGCCAGCAGCTTAGTGCTGGCGGGGGCCTACAATGAGCAGTTCTTC. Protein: CASSLVLAGAYNEQFF.